A selection of T cell receptor beta chains follows, all from one sample in a study of blood T cell repertoires in COVID-19. Only in-frame clones appear in the TCRdb table, and some are missing; sequencing was by immunoSEQ multiplex PCR. The sample has almost 200,000 clones, less than 90% seen once; the top ten hold 0.65% to 0.95%. What was sequenced was peripheral blood. These receptors were collected from a woman between 65 and 79 years old with acute or convalescent COVID-19. Both conserved end residues are part of each CDR3. D genes are given only for firm matches. Not every row has a clone size; where given, it reads once, few, many or a size class.

d_gene | j_gene | abundance | v_gene | CDR3aa | CDR3nt
NA | TRBJ1-1 | NA | TRBV19 | CASSFLNPGQNTEAFF | TGTGCCAGTAGTTTCCTAAATCCGGGACAGAACACTGAAGCTTTCTTT
NA | TRBJ1-5 | NA | TRBV18 | CASHRQTNQPQHF | TGTGCCAGCCATAGACAAACCAATCAGCCCCAGCATTTT
TRBD1 | TRBJ1-1 | NA | TRBV7-6 | CASSLQGSDTEAFF | TGTGCCAGCAGCCTACAGGGGTCAGACACTGAAGCTTTCTTT
NA | TRBJ2-1 | NA | TRBV29-1 | CSVERYNEQFF | TGCAGCGTCGAGAGGTACAATGAGCAGTTCTTC
TRBD2 | TRBJ2-2 | NA | TRBV9 | CASSPRVAGTGELFF | TGTGCCAGCAGCCCCCGAGTAGCGGGGACCGGGGAGCTGTTTTTT
NA | TRBJ2-3 | few | TRBV6-5 | CASILPAGADTQYF | TGTGCCAGCATCCTCCCCGCCGGGGCAGATACGCAGTATTTT
NA | TRBJ2-1 | NA | TRBV5-4 | CASSLVRGEQFF | TGTGCCAGCAGCTTGGTCCGCGGTGAGCAGTTCTTC
TRBD2 | TRBJ2-1 | NA | TRBV5-6 | CASSPNAGRGGNEQFF | TGTGCCAGCAGCCCGAACGCGGGGCGGGGAGGGAATGAGCAGTTCTTC
TRBD2 | TRBJ2-5 | NA | TRBV11-2 | CASSPPGGWETQYF | TGTGCCAGCAGCCCTCCGGGAGGCTGGGAGACCCAGTACTTC
NA | TRBJ2-3 | NA | TRBV5-4 | CASNPRGRGTQYF | TGTGCCAGCAATCCCCGCGGCCGGGGTACGCAGTATTTT
TRBD2 | TRBJ2-7 | NA | TRBV7-2 | CASSLGTSGIIGYEQYF | TGTGCCAGCAGCTTGGGGACTAGCGGGATCATCGGGTACGAGCAGTACTTC
TRBD1 | TRBJ2-7 | NA | TRBV7-6 | CASSPTGRMSYEQYF | TGTGCCAGCAGCCCGACAGGGCGGATGTCCTACGAGCAGTACTTC
NA | TRBJ1-1 | NA | TRBV6-2/TRBV6-3 | CASSYDPSGEAFF | TGTGCCAGCAGTTACGACCCGAGCGGTGAAGCTTTCTTT
TRBD2 | TRBJ2-1 | NA | TRBV3-1/TRBV3-2 | CASSQWTSGSSNEQFF | TGTGCCAGCAGCCAATGGACTAGCGGGAGTTCGAATGAGCAGTTCTTC
TRBD1 | TRBJ1-2 | once | TRBV5-6 | CASSPGQGQGYGYTF | TGTGCCAGCAGCCCTGGACAGGGACAAGGCTATGGCTACACCTTC
TRBD1 | TRBJ1-5 | once | TRBV19 | CASSIRQGQEQPQHF | TGTGCCAGTAGTATTCGACAGGGCCAGGAGCAGCCCCAGCATTTT
TRBD1 | TRBJ2-2 | NA | TRBV5-5 | CASSATGVAGELFF | TGTGCCAGCAGCGCGACAGGGGTTGCCGGGGAGCTGTTTTTT
TRBD1 | TRBJ2-7 | NA | TRBV5-8 | CASKLPGQGAFEQYF | TGTGCCAGCAAACTCCCGGGACAGGGGGCCTTCGAGCAGTACTTC
TRBD2 | TRBJ2-5 | NA | TRBV13 | CASSLGYGRAGETQYF | TGTGCCAGCAGCTTAGGCTACGGGAGGGCCGGAGAGACCCAGTACTTC
TRBD1 | TRBJ1-1 | NA | TRBV7-6 | CASSLGQGMNTEAFF | TGTGCCAGCAGCTTGGGACAGGGCATGAACACTGAAGCTTTCTTT
NA | TRBJ1-3 | NA | TRBV11-2 | CASSYRDINSGNTIYF | TGTGCCAGCAGCTACCGGGACATCAACTCTGGAAACACCATATATTTT
TRBD2 | TRBJ2-1 | NA | TRBV5-5 | CASSGGPGLADYNEQFF | TGTGCCAGCAGCGGGGGACCGGGACTAGCAGATTACAATGAGCAGTTCTTC
TRBD2 | TRBJ2-1 | NA | TRBV9 | CASSQGLAGGHSEQFF | TGTGCCAGCAGCCAGGGACTAGCGGGAGGGCATAGTGAGCAGTTCTTC
NA | TRBJ1-6 | NA | TRBV6-2/TRBV6-3 | CASSYGTLSSYNSPLHF | TGTGCCAGCAGTTACGGGACTCTCAGCTCCTATAATTCACCCCTCCACTTT
TRBD1 | TRBJ1-2 | few | TRBV5-1 | CASSLWGQGHGYTF | TGCGCCAGCAGCTTGTGGGGACAGGGGCATGGCTACACCTTC
NA | TRBJ2-7 | NA | TRBV5-1 | CASRWEFPYEQYF | TGCGCCAGCCGTTGGGAGTTTCCCTACGAGCAGTACTTC
TRBD1 | TRBJ2-7 | NA | TRBV5-5 | CASSFIGQESYEQYF | TGTGCCAGCAGCTTCATTGGACAGGAGTCCTACGAGCAGTACTTC
NA | TRBJ1-3 | NA | TRBV28 | CASSLGTHAGNTIYF | TGTGCCAGCAGTTTAGGGACTCATGCTGGAAACACCATATATTTT
TRBD1 | TRBJ1-1 | NA | TRBV5-5 | CASSLAVWTGGPMNTEAFF | TGTGCCAGCAGCTTGGCCGTATGGACAGGGGGTCCCATGAACACTGAAGCTTTCTTT
TRBD1 | TRBJ1-4 | NA | TRBV7-6 | CASSLAGQGGGKLFF | TGTGCCAGCAGCTTAGCGGGACAGGGAGGAGGAAAACTGTTTTTT
NA | TRBJ1-2 | NA | TRBV5-5 | CASSLEGLGGYGYTF | TGTGCCAGCAGCTTGGAGGGTCTGGGGGGCTATGGCTACACCTTC
TRBD1 | TRBJ2-2 | NA | TRBV12-5 | CASGWSSGTGGGTGELFF | TGTGCTAGTGGATGGTCGTCCGGGACAGGGGGCGGTACCGGGGAGCTGTTTTTT
NA | TRBJ2-5 | NA | TRBV10-3 | CAISVSQAQETQYF | TGTGCCATCAGTGTTTCCCAGGCACAAGAGACCCAGTACTTC
NA | TRBJ2-6 | NA | TRBV18 | CASSPKQSSGANVLTF | TGTGCCAGCTCACCGAAGCAATCCTCTGGGGCCAACGTCCTGACTTTC
NA | TRBJ1-4 | NA | TRBV4-3 | CASSQGEGWNEKLFF | TGCGCCAGCAGCCAAGGGGAGGGATGGAATGAAAAACTGTTTTTT
TRBD1 | TRBJ1-4 | NA | TRBV25-1 | CASSGAGTGPTEKLFF | TGTGCCAGCAGTGGGGCAGGGACAGGGCCTACTGAAAAACTGTTTTTT
TRBD1 | TRBJ1-4 | once | TRBV20-1 | CSAGTDEKLFF | TGCAGTGCCGGGACAGATGAAAAACTGTTTTTT
TRBD2 | TRBJ2-1 | once | TRBV11-2 | CASSRTSGSNEQFF | TGTGCCAGCAGTCGGACTAGCGGGAGCAATGAGCAGTTCTTC
NA | TRBJ2-3 | NA | TRBV19 | CASSINWPIAGKDTQYF | TGTGCCAGTAGTATAAACTGGCCTATCGCGGGAAAAGATACGCAGTATTTT
NA | TRBJ2-2 | NA | TRBV7-2 | CASSLRLANTGELFF | TGTGCCAGCAGCTTGAGACTAGCGAACACCGGGGAGCTGTTTTTT
NA | TRBJ1-1 | NA | TRBV2 | CASSEALRGEAFF | TGTGCCAGCAGTGAAGCGCTTAGGGGTGAAGCTTTCTTT